This TCR beta chain is drawn from a study of CD8 T cells in Susac syndrome. V was clipped by 3 bases and J by 2 bases, with 9 bases between them. The CDR3 is 14 amino acids. An input of about 0.45 to 1 ug of RNA was subjected to reverse transcription using random hexamers. Each CDR3 protein is one row after TCRdb ran MiXCR on the immunoSEQ multiplex PCR reads. This table holds approximately 280,000 distinct CDR3 sequences, approximately 84% found once. The chain couples TRBV12-3 or TRBV12-4 to TRBJ2-3, with D maybe TRBD1 (6 bases). The specimen sequenced was CD8+ T cells from PBMCs. The sequence was collected from a human donor with multiple sclerosis. The DNA of the CDR3 is TGTGCCAGCAGTTTCCGGACAGCCACAGATACGCAGTATTTT. It encodes CASSFRTATDTQYF.